This T cell receptor (beta chain) comes out of a study of cytomegalovirus exposure and HLA in healthy donors. General study results and limits: Analysis was carried out at a later point, and it linked a missense DCLRE1C variant to TCR beta V- and J-gene trimming.

The PCR ran on 60 Vbeta and 13 Jbeta primers. Sequenced by immunoSEQ multiplex PCR; TCRdb stores in-frame clones only, minus some. The data hold more than 200,000 clones, with roughly 83% observed a single time. Remarks on this clone: Its antigen is not known.

Trimming took 5 bases from V and 1 from J, leaving 23 bases between them. Germline V lookup: CDR1 KGHSH, CDR2 LQKENI. This CDR3 has 18 amino acids. The sequenced material came from PBMCs. This chain uses TRBV18 with TRBJ1-1, with D uncertain. This TCR was recovered from a girl between 5 and 17 years old in good health and CMV-seronegative. CDR3 in DNA: TGTGCCAGCTCAAAAAGCCGGGGAATCATACAAGAGAACACTGAAGCTTTCTTT. This gives the protein CASSKSRGIIQENTEAFF.